The present TCR beta chain was sequenced within a study of cytomegalovirus exposure and HLA in healthy donors (TCRdb year 2017). Turning to the overall study: In an earlier analysis of approximately 640 of the donors, around 300 Gb of sequence data and 90 million to 130 million unique TCR beta sequences from 180 million or so T cells were reported. Approximately 300 gigabases of sequencing data and roughly 80 million unique TCR sequences made up an early release that covered several hundred HLA-typed donors. Of the roughly 400 genotyped donors, less than 85% were placed in the genetic ancestry cluster associated with self-reported Caucasian donors. The aim of the study was to test whether cataloging public T cell receptors could identify signatures of past pathogen exposure. The study used immunosequencing to profile the T cell repertoires of 666 subjects and linked those repertoires to cytomegalovirus serostatus. Besides the first cohort of around 670 subjects, a separate validation cohort made up of 120 or so different subjects was used. High-throughput TCR immunosequencing, statistical association of individual TCRs with disease status, and machine learning were combined to predict cytomegalovirus infection status. A later analysis re-examined previously published TCR beta repertoires from several hundred donors and added high-resolution HLA genotyping to investigate patterns of TCR occurrence. In the later analysis, no new phenotypic data were used to find candidate immune exposures; instead, reliance was placed on TCR beta sequences and their occurrence across donors. An earlier analysis of 587 of the donors used high-throughput TCR beta sequencing to judge whether each TCR beta V gene segment behaved as functional or pseudogenic. Alongside the repertoire data, information on donor age, sex, ethnicity and CMV serostatus was compiled. In a later genetic analysis, genome-wide SNP genotypes for about three fifths of the roughly 670 donors were used, and that subset was treated as a discovery cohort. All discovery cohort repertoires had been generated on a single sequencing platform. Class I and class II HLA loci were covered by the typing at four-digit resolution. Typing coverage differed by locus: A, B, C, DRB1 and DQB1 were typed in roughly 620-640 donors, DQA1 in roughly 500, DPA1 in 600 to 610, and DPB1 in around 490. Five DR-DQ haplotypes were handled as single units for association and clustering, since linkage in the cohort was strong. Among 398 genotyped donors of the cohort, an average of approximately 250,000 unique TCR beta nucleotide sequences were sequenced per donor, approximately 20% of them non-productive.

The research as a whole found: Strong co-occurrence of HLA alleles, especially DR and DQ, made assigning TCR associations to individual alleles difficult. In an earlier analysis of 587 of the donors, most TCR beta V segments were observed in productive rearrangements about 87% or about 30% of the time, broadly matching IMGT annotations. A later analysis associated 16,951 TCR beta sequences with specific HLA alleles at a false discovery rate of 0.05. In a later analysis, most CMV-associated TCR beta chains were found to appear HLA-restricted, with HLA associations seemingly driven largely by CMV exposure. According to a later analysis, parvovirus B19, influenza, CMV and Epstein-Barr virus appeared linked to several top co-occurrence clusters. A later genetic analysis associated a missense DCLRE1C variant with V-gene and J-gene trimming of TCR beta chains, and an independent cohort replicated the association. The sequencing pipeline was judged likely to have produced a cluster of highly shared sequence variants as a technical artifact. This cohort had only TCR beta chains sequenced, and the lack of alpha or paired-chain data limited which features could be detected. Presence/absence analyses assumed roughly uniform sequencing depth across donors, an assumption that may not hold. In both the original and validation cohorts, the classifier was reported to diagnose cytomegalovirus status with high specificity and sensitivity. Because counts were too low, about 17 rarely observed V segments, including chromosome 9 orphons, were excluded from the earlier analysis of around 640 of the donors. Most TCR sequences were seen in very few donors, while some public TCRs were found in many individuals. In a later analysis, TCR association rates were found to vary across HLA loci, with the most associated TCRs seen for DRB1 alleles and the fewest for HLA-C alleles. A total of 150 or so TCR beta chains were listed by the study as associated with cytomegalovirus. Linkage disequilibrium might explain the correlated functional status among segregating V segments, but an unknown experimental factor could not be ruled out. The 87-base-pair reads could not distinguish some IMGT-functional V segments, including TRBV6-2 and TRBV6-3, so those segments were excluded. A further reported finding was that TCR beta sequences accurately predicted the HLA-A and HLA-B alleles for most subjects in the first cohort. The only immune exposure information available for the cohort was CMV serostatus. Compared with equally common non-associated chains, HLA-associated TCR beta chains in a later analysis were more clonally expanded and had lower generation probabilities. Three of the identified cytomegalovirus-associated TCR beta chains were confirmed in vitro to be specific for cytomegalovirus antigens. According to a later genetic analysis, donors in an Asian-associated ancestry cluster had fewer N-insertions in productive TCRs than the approximately 690-donor mean. Because HLA typing was unavailable for some donors at each locus, only the typed subset was used in association tests. According to the authors, the approach could potentially be generalized to other disease states and immunological phenotypes.

Only a few counts were recorded for this clone. The clone's antigen remains unknown. Nothing much larger sits one base from this clone, and base qualities are not available. To prepare the library, the immunoSEQ multiplex PCR assay was applied. The multiplex PCR relied on a mix of 60 forward primers for TCR Vbeta segments and 13 reverse primers for TCR Jbeta segments. The CDR3 region of rearranged TCR beta genes was amplified from genomic DNA by a multiplex PCR assay. On the Illumina HiSeq System, the amplified TCR beta libraries were sequenced as 87-base-pair reads. On the study's bioinformatics: A later analysis tallied around 82 million unique TCR beta chains across the 640 or so repertoires, and 10 million to 11 million of those chains were shared by two or more donors. Raw reads were error-corrected and collapsed into unique sequences with a nearest-neighbor algorithm that merged closely related sequences to remove PCR and sequencing errors. Alignment of CDR3 sequences to IMGT reference sequences was used to assign V, D and J gene segments. For a sequence to be retained, a match of at least six nucleotides was required to both a V gene segment and a J gene segment. Rearrangements were classified as productive when the CDR3 lacked stop codons and remained in frame with V and J, and all other rearrangements were classified as non-productive. CDR3 was defined by IMGT convention, running from the second conserved V-encoded cysteine to the conserved J-encoded phenylalanine. Sequences without an unambiguous match to a single V gene segment were excluded from the earlier analysis of about 600 of the donors. An earlier analysis of about 590 of the donors classified V segments as functional when productive rearrangements were above 56.7% and as segregating when the standard deviation between donors was above 5%. A statistical classification framework was built for diagnosing cytomegalovirus status from the catalog of TCR beta chain sequences. In a later analysis, TCR nucleotide sequences were compared against IMGT/GENE-DB human TR gene sequences so that V and J genes could be assigned. The TCRdist pipeline was used in a later analysis to assign CDR3 sequences and most-parsimonious VDJ recombination scenarios. In a later analysis, each TCR beta chain was defined by its CDR3 amino acid sequence together with its V-gene family, and reads lacking a unique V-gene family were excluded. As a way to deal with suspected cross-contamination and a sequencing artifact, a later analysis dropped 592 nucleotide sequences that were highly shared and had low generation probability. In a later analysis, a clonal expansion index for each public chain was calculated from normalized within-repertoire ranks of inferred template counts. In a later analysis, generation probabilities were computed with a VDJ recombination model fitted to out-of-frame rearrangements, and the resulting probabilities were checked against IGoR. In a later analysis, hypergeometric tests were used to score TCR-TCR, TCR-HLA and TCR-CMV co-occurrence, with a repertoire-size bias correction applied to TCR pairs. False discovery rates were estimated in a later analysis by permuting HLA or CMV assignments 20 times. A later analysis grouped co-occurring TCRs with DBSCAN, adding TCRdist sequence similarity when clustering within HLA-allele-positive subsets. For co-occurrence clustering, repertoires with fewer than 30,000 or more than 120,000 public chains were excluded, along with five repertoires with anomalous nucleotide sharing. Imported from immuneACCESS, the table was reduced by TCRdb to in-frame sequences with V and J called. These copies leave out some clones; in studies compared against another copy, an unresolved V gene accounts for under half, and the cause of the remainder is not known. The D gene and trimming were derived from the DNA, and the V and J assignments and clone size from that table. In this sample the table shows 160,000 or so clones, roughly 79% of which occur a single time. The ten biggest clones cover more than 0.8% of the sample.

In the germline V gene, CDR1 corresponds to MNHNS and CDR2 to SASEGT. Reading from cysteine to phenylalanine, the CDR3 counts 14 amino acids. Only the CDR3 part of the read is kept: 42 bases, read in frame from the first base. V and J are truncated by 5 bases and 4 bases respectively, leaving an intervening sequence of 14 bases. The cohort consisted of some 730 healthy bone marrow donors. All cohort members were sampled while nominally healthy, although unrecorded immune exposures were likely present. The donor was CMV seronegative and was included in the group of a few hundred seronegative cohort members. A peripheral blood sample was provided by each donor, and peripheral blood mononuclear cells were used for TCR beta sequencing. The Qiagen DNeasy Blood Extraction Kit was used to extract genomic DNA from the blood cell samples.

The sequence derives from a woman in her thirties or forties in good health and CMV-seronegative. The material sequenced was PBMCs. The chain is made from TRBV6-1 and TRBJ1-2; a tentative D match to TRBD1 spans 5 bases. Here is the DNA: TGTGCCAGCAGTCCAGGGATTCAAGGCTATGGCTACACCTTC. It is translated as CASSPGIQGYGYTF.